A single sample gave rise to the 25 T cell receptor beta chains below, sequenced in a study of T-cell memory formation after mild COVID-19. Each CDR3 protein is one row after TCRdb ran MiXCR on the 5' RACE reads. Seen here are 450,000 to 650,000 distinct CDR3 sequences, roughly 20% observed once, and the top ten hold approximately 12%. The material sequenced was PBMCs or a T cell subset sorted from them (not recorded which). Source of these receptors: an adult woman who had mild COVID-19 (a few samples of this study predate the infection). Cell type and time point are not known.

The CDR3 DNA reads TGTGCCAGCAGTTTCCATCAGGCCTCTGAAGAGACCCAGTACTTC. Its protein product is CASSFHQASEETQYF. V usage is TRBV6-2 or TRBV6-3 and J usage is TRBJ2-5; D gene ambiguous. CDR3 length equals 15 residues. Looked up from germline, CDR1 is MNHEY and CDR2 is SVGEGT. Trimming stripped 4 bases from V and 3 bases from J, with 15 bases between.

This clonotype was counted a few times. J is TRBJ2-1 and V is TRBV27, with D unresolved. V lost 4 bases and J lost 6, with 4 bases in between. Germline lookup yields CDR1 MNHEY and CDR2 SMNVEV (reference sequence). The CDR3 contains 11 residues. As DNA, the CDR3 is TGTGCCAGCAGTTCTCCCAATGAGCAGTTCTTC. It translates to CASSSPNEQFF.

The chain links TRBV2 to TRBJ2-5; D is perhaps TRBD2 (5 bases). This CDR3 region has 15 residues. The germline CDR1 and CDR2 sequences are SNHLY and FYNNEI. Between the trimmed V and J ends, which lost 4 bases and 3 bases, there was a span of 15 bases. Here the CDR3 DNA reads TGTGCCAGCAGTGTAGGGTCGGGGTACGAAGAGACCCAGTACTTC. Residues: CASSVGSGYEETQYF.

The genes are TRBV29-1 and TRBJ2-1; 7 bases match TRBD2. V lost 6 bases and J lost 5; bases outside the gene matches: 13. This CDR3 region has 15 residues. From germline, CDR1 is SQVTM and CDR2 ANQGSEA. CDR3: CSVRRLAQNDNEQFF. DNA of the CDR3: TGCAGCGTCCGCCGACTAGCTCAAAATGACAATGAGCAGTTCTTC.

This chain links TRBV4-2 with TRBJ2-7; D not resolved. CDR3 size: 13 residues. Germline CDR1 LGHNA, CDR2 YNFKEQ. V was clipped by 0 bases and J by 6 bases, with 9 bases between them. CDR3 DNA sequence: TGTGCCAGCAGCCAAGAATGGCTTTCCGAGCAGTACTTC. This codes for CASSQEWLSEQYF.

This clonotype was counted a few times. This sequence joins TRBV20-1 and TRBJ2-3; D might be TRBD1 or TRBD2, each matching 5 bases. Germline loops: CDR1 DFQATT, CDR2 SNEGSKA (reference sequence). Trimming took off 5 bases at V and 7 bases at J, with 25 bases between the two ends. This CDR3 contains 16 residues. The CDR3 sequence: CSASGRDRLKTYTQYF. CDR3 DNA sequence: TGCAGTGCTTCCGGACGGGACCGCCTGAAAACTTATACGCAGTATTTT.

The chain couples TRBV29-1 to TRBJ2-2, with D possibly being TRBD2 (5 bases). Germline V gene data show CDR1 as SQVTM and CDR2 as ANQGSEA. The V end lost 2 bases, the J end lost 5 bases, and 6 bases lay between the germline ends. The CDR3 runs 12 residues. CDR3 DNA sequence: TGCAGCGTTGAACGAGGGACCGGGGAGCTGTTTTTT. Translated: CSVERGTGELFF.

This clonotype has only a few counts. The chain employs TRBV7-2 and TRBJ1-2, with TRBD1 matching 12 bases. V was pared by 2 bases and J by 6 bases, with 10 bases of the junction left unmatched. This CDR3 region has 17 residues. From germline, CDR1 is SGHTA and CDR2 FQGNSA. The CDR3 nucleotides are TGTGCCAGCAGCTTACGCCCGGGACAGGGGGCTAGTGATGGCTACACCTTC. Amino acid sequence: CASSLRPGQGASDGYTF.

This clonotype was observed at least ten times. The genes are TRBV19 and TRBJ1-5, with D perhaps matching TRBD1 (5 bases). V was pared by 3 bases and J by 7 bases, with 13 bases between. Germline lookup yields CDR1 LNHDA and CDR2 SQIVND (reference sequence). The CDR3 is 14 amino acids. The CDR3 region is CASSMDTGFQPQHF. DNA of the CDR3: TGTGCCAGTAGTATGGACACCGGGTTCCAGCCCCAGCATTTT.

This clonotype turned up a few times. The chain is built from TRBV12-3 or TRBV12-4 and TRBJ2-1; D possibly corresponds to TRBD2 (5 bases). The CDR3 is 14 amino acids. The V end was cut by 6 bases, the J end by 8 bases, with 17 bases between. CDR3 sequence reads: CASSSWSGGHEQFF. The CDR3 DNA reads TGTGCCAGCAGCTCCTGGAGCGGAGGCCATGAGCAGTTCTTC.

The V gene is TRBV20-1, the J gene TRBJ2-5, with D perhaps matching TRBD2 (7 bases). The CDR3 covers 14 residues. CDR1 and CDR2 (germline): DFQATT, SNEGSKA (reference sequence). Between the trimmed V and J ends, which lost 7 bases and 3 bases, there was a span of 18 bases. CDR3 DNA sequence: TGCAGTGGCCAAAGGGGGGGGCTTAAAGAGACCCAGTACTTC. Its protein is CSGQRGGLKETQYF.

This chain connects TRBV12-3 or TRBV12-4 to TRBJ2-1; TRBD2 matches at 9 bases. The CDR3 spans 15 residues. V lost 6 bases and J lost 1; bases outside the gene matches: 4. The CDR3 nucleotides are TGTGCCAGCAGGTATAGCGGGAGTTCCTACAATGAGCAGTTCTTC. Amino acids: CASRYSGSSYNEQFF.

CDR3 amino acids: CASTPNPSLSYEQYF. The CDR3, as DNA: TGTGCCAGCACTCCTAATCCCAGCCTATCTTACGAGCAGTACTTC. The chain has TRBV2 and TRBJ2-7; D call uncertain. The V gene lost 7 bases and the J gene lost 4 bases, with 20 bases spanning the gap. Germline values: CDR1 SNHLY, CDR2 FYNNEI. The CDR3 has 15 amino acids.

This clonotype has only a few counts. CDR3 in amino acids: CASSPGRLANYGYTF. The CDR3 DNA is TGTGCCAGCAGCCCGGGACGGCTTGCTAACTATGGCTACACCTTC. The chain recombines TRBV7-9 with TRBJ1-2, with D maybe TRBD1 (5 bases). V dropped 5 bases and J dropped 0 bases, with 13 bases sitting between them. Germline assignment: CDR1 SEHNR and CDR2 FQNEAQ (reference sequence). This CDR3 is 15 amino acids long.

This clonotype was found a few times. This rearrangement joins TRBV12-3 or TRBV12-4 to TRBJ2-1; TRBD2 matches 9 bases. This CDR3 has 17 residues. V lost 1 base and J lost 5; bases outside the gene matches: 9. The CDR3 region has the DNA TGTGCCAGCAGTTTAGAGCTCTTGGGCGGGAGGGACAATGAGCAGTTCTTC. The encoded protein is CASSLELLGGRDNEQFF.

Many counts were recorded for this clonotype. V is TRBV7-3 and J is TRBJ2-3; TRBD2 aligns across 9 bases. The trim removed 1 base at V and 2 bases at J, leaving 16 bases unmatched. The germline V gene encodes CDR1 SGHTA and CDR2 FQGTGA. The CDR3 is made up of 20 amino acids. The CDR3 here is CASSLKWRGGAIPHTDTQYF. For the CDR3, the DNA is TGTGCCAGCAGCTTAAAGTGGCGGGGGGGCGCCATCCCGCACACAGATACGCAGTATTTT.

Only a few counts were recorded for this clonotype. The V and J genes are TRBV15 and TRBJ1-5; D not resolved. The CDR3 is made up of 15 amino acids. Trimming pared 0 bases from V and 5 bases from J, leaving 11 bases between. Germline CDR1 is LNHNV and CDR2 is YYDKDF (reference sequence). CDR3 coding DNA: TGTGCCACCAGCAGAGATCCCAGGCCGGATCAGCCCCAGCATTTT. The encoded protein is CATSRDPRPDQPQHF.

The V call is TRBV20-1, the J call TRBJ1-2, with a possible D match to TRBD1 (5 bases). The CDR3 runs to 13 residues. Germline-derived CDR1 and CDR2 are DFQATT and SNEGSKA (reference sequence). V lost 0 bases, J lost 3 bases, and 8 bases lay in between. CDR3: CSARDKTDYGYTF. The CDR3 region has the DNA TGCAGTGCTAGAGATAAGACAGACTATGGCTACACCTTC.

This clonotype was recorded at least ten times. V gene TRBV7-6 combines with J gene TRBJ2-7; TRBD1 matches at 11 bases. The germline gives CDR1 SGHVS, CDR2 FNYEAQ. This CDR3 has 15 residues. J was trimmed by 5 bases and V by 5 bases; bases with no gene match: 8. The CDR3 bases are TGTGCCAGCAGCGCAACCCGGGACAGGGGGAACGAGCAGTACTTC. Residues: CASSATRDRGNEQYF.

This chain joins TRBV5-6 and TRBJ2-1; 7 bases map to TRBD1. The junction had 5 bases not matched to a gene; V was cut back by 4 bases and J by 7 bases. The germline gives CDR1 SGHDT, CDR2 YYEEEE. This CDR3 has 13 amino acids. The CDR3 spells CASSMGRGNEQFF. CDR3 DNA: TGTGCCAGCAGCATGGGCAGGGGGAATGAGCAGTTCTTC.

In its sample, this clonotype was seen a few times. This chain joins TRBV4-1 and TRBJ2-1; D may be TRBD1 (6 bases). The CDR3 runs 16 residues. Germline CDR1 reads MGHRA; CDR2 reads YSYEKL. Trimming pared 5 bases from V and 9 bases from J, leaving 23 bases between. This chain's CDR3 is CASSFRVRGTTGEQFF. In DNA, the CDR3 is TGCGCCAGCAGCTTCCGGGTCCGGGGAACGACAGGTGAGCAGTTCTTC.

The genes are TRBV29-1 and TRBJ2-2; a weak D match, TRBD2 (6 bases). Trimming pared 7 bases from V and 5 bases from J, leaving 20 bases between. From germline, CDR1 is SQVTM and CDR2 ANQGSEA. There are 15 residues in the CDR3. This CDR3 reads CSASDTGRGTGELFF. The CDR3 DNA sequence: TGCAGCGCCTCGGACACGGGCCGGGGGACCGGGGAGCTGTTTTTT.

The chain uses TRBV12-3 or TRBV12-4 and TRBJ1-1; TRBD1 aligns across 9 bases. J lost 5 bases, V lost 2 bases, and 9 bases had no gene match. The CDR3 runs 16 residues. The CDR3 DNA is TGTGCCAGCAGTTTACGTGGGACAGGGTCGGCGACTGAAGCTTTCTTT. It codes for CASSLRGTGSATEAFF.

The genes are TRBV7-9 and TRBJ2-1; D is uncertain. Trimming shortened V by 1 base and J by 9 bases, and 19 bases separated the two germline ends. The CDR3 is 16 amino acids. Germline V gene data show CDR1 as SEHNR and CDR2 as FQNEAQ (reference sequence). The CDR3, as DNA: TGTGCCAGCAGCTTAGGGTGGAGTGAGAAGCTTTCTGAGCAGTTCTTC. Its translation is CASSLGWSEKLSEQFF.

The rearrangement joins TRBV7-2 to TRBJ2-2; possibly TRBD1 or TRBD2 for D (5 bases each). This CDR3 has 16 amino acids. Trimming cost V 5 bases and J 5 bases, with 18 bases left between them. CDR1 is SGHTA, CDR2 FQGNSA, per germline. CDR3 sequence: CASSRAGRVQTGELFF. As DNA, the CDR3 is TGTGCCAGCAGCCGTGCGGGCAGGGTCCAAACCGGGGAGCTGTTTTTT.